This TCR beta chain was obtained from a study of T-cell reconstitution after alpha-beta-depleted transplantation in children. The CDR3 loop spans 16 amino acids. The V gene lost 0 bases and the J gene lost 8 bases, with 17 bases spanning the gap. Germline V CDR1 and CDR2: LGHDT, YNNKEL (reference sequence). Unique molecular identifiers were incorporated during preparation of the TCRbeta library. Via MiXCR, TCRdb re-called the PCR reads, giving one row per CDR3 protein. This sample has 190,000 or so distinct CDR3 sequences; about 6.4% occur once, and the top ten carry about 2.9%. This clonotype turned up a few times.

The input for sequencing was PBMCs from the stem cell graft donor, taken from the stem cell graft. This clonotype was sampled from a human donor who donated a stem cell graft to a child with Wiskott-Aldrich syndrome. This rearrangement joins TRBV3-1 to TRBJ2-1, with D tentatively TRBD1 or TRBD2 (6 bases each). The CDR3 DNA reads TGTGCCAGCAGCCAAGACGTAGGGGGGTGGGCGGATGAGCAGTTCTTC. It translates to CASSQDVGGWADEQFF.